The 8 T cell receptor beta chains below all came from one sample that was sequenced in a study of T cells after somatic rescue of genetic block. Sequencing used immunoSEQ multiplex PCR; TCRdb keeps in-frame clones, though not all of them. Of 85,000 to 100,000 clones detected, 70% to 90% appear once; the ten largest clones hold more than 1.5%. Sequenced sample: peripheral blood mononuclear cells (PBMCs). These receptors came from a woman younger than 35.

The gene calls are TRBV7-8 and TRBJ1-5; TRBD1 matches 9 bases. V lost 1 base to trimming and J lost 3 bases; unmatched junction nucleotides: 13. The CDR3 loop spans 19 amino acids. Germline V gives CDR1 SGHVS, CDR2 FQNEAQ. The CDR3 nucleotides read TGTGCCAGCAGCTTAGGGTGGAGACAGGGGGTTGCGAACAATCAGCCCCAGCATTTT. Amino acids: CASSLGWRQGVANNQPQHF.

The J gene is TRBJ1-2, the V gene TRBV6-5; D ambiguous. Trimming stripped 2 bases from V and 4 bases from J, with 14 bases between. The germline V gene encodes CDR1 MNHEY and CDR2 SVGAGI. This CDR3 has 15 amino acids. CDR3 amino acids: CASSYNGLRGYGYTF. As DNA, the CDR3 is TGTGCCAGCAGTTACAACGGACTCCGGGGCTATGGCTACACCTTC.

The chain employs TRBV30 and TRBJ1-5; D is possibly TRBD1 (6 bases). This CDR3 comprises 12 residues. Germline assignment: CDR1 GTSNPN and CDR2 SVGIG (reference sequence). CDR3: CAAGGQLQPQHF. DNA of the CDR3: TGTGCGGCCGGGGGCCAATTACAGCCCCAGCATTTT.

The chain is built from TRBV5-1 and TRBJ2-3, with TRBD2 as a possible D gene (6 bases). The CDR3 totals 14 residues. Between the trimmed V and J ends, which lost 7 bases and 0 bases, there was a span of 12 bases. Germline V lookup: CDR1 SGHRS, CDR2 YFSETQ. CDR3 sequence reads: CASGRGGSTDTQYF. CDR3 DNA sequence: TGCGCCAGCGGGCGGGGCGGAAGCACAGATACGCAGTATTTT.

The V call is TRBV5-1, the J call TRBJ2-1, with 7 bases that match TRBD2. V was pared by 4 bases and J by 9 bases, with 4 bases of the junction left unmatched. The CDR3 spans 12 residues. The germline V gene has CDR1 SGHRS and CDR2 YFSETQ. The CDR3 sequence is CASSPGLGEQFF. The CDR3 DNA reads as TGCGCCAGCAGCCCAGGACTAGGTGAGCAGTTCTTC.

The chain carries TRBV6-5 and TRBJ2-7, with a weak D call TRBD1 (6 bases). V was pared by 0 bases and J by 2 bases, with 11 bases between. The length of the CDR3 is 15 residues. The germline gives CDR1 MNHEY, CDR2 SVGAGI. CDR3 protein: CASSYSGAFTYEQYF. The CDR3 DNA sequence: TGTGCCAGCAGTTACTCGGGGGCCTTTACCTACGAGCAGTACTTC.

This chain links TRBV19 with TRBJ1-1; a weak D match, TRBD1 (5 bases). Germline V gene lookup returns CDR1 LNHDA and CDR2 SQIVND (reference sequence). The CDR3 runs 17 residues. The ends were cut back, 0 bases at V and 5 bases at J, with 19 bases in the middle. CDR3 amino acids: CASSIEAGFEWGTEAFF. For the CDR3, the DNA is TGTGCCAGTAGTATAGAGGCAGGGTTCGAATGGGGTACTGAAGCTTTCTTT.

This clone appeared once. The rearrangement joins TRBV19 to TRBJ1-4; D is uncertain. Trimming stripped 1 base from V and 5 bases from J, with 11 bases between. Germline V lookup: CDR1 LNHDA, CDR2 SQIVND (reference sequence). The CDR3 has 15 residues. The CDR3 protein is CASSIGELWNEKLFF. In nucleotides, the CDR3 is TGTGCCAGTAGTATAGGGGAGTTATGGAATGAAAAACTGTTTTTT.